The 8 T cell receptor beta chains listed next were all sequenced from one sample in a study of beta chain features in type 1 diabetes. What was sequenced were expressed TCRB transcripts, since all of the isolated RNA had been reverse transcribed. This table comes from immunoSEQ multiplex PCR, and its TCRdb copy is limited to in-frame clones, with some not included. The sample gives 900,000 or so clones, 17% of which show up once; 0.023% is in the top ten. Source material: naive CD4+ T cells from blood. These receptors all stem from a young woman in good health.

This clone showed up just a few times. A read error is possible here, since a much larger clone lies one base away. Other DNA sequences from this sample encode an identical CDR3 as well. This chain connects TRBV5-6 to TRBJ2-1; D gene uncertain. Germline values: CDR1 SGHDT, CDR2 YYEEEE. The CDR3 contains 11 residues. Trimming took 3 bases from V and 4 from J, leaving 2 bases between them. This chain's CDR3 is CASSSYNEQFF. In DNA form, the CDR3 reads TGTGCCAGCAGCTCGTACAATGAGCAGTTCTTC.

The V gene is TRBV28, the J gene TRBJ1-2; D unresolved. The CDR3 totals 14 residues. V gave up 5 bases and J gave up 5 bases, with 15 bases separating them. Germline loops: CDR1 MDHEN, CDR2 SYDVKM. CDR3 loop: CASSPPGSRYGYTF. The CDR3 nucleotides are TGTGCCAGCAGTCCCCCGGGGTCGAGATATGGCTACACCTTC.

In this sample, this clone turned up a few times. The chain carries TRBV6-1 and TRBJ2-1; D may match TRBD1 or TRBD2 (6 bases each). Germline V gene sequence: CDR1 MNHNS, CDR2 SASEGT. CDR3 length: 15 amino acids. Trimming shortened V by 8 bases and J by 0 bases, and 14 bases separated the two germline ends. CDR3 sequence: CASGEGGGSYNEQFF. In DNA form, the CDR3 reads TGTGCCAGCGGAGAGGGGGGTGGCTCCTACAATGAGCAGTTCTTC.

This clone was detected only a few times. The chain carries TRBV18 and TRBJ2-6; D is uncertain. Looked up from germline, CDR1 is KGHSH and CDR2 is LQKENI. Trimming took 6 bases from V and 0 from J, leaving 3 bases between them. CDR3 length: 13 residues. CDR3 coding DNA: TGTGCCAGCTCCGCCTCTGGGGCCAACGTCCTGACTTTC. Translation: CASSASGANVLTF.

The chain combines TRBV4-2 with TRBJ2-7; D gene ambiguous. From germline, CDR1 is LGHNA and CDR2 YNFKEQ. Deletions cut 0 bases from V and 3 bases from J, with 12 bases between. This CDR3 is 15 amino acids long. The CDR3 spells CASSQDQDGNYEQYF. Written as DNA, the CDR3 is TGTGCCAGCAGCCAAGACCAGGACGGCAACTACGAGCAGTACTTC.

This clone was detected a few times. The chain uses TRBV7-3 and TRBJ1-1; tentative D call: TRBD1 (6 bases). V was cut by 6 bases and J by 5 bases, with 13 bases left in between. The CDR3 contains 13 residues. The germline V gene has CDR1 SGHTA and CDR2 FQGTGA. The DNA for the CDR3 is TGTGCCAGCAGAACAGGGCCCGGAACTGAAGCTTTCTTT. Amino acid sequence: CASRTGPGTEAFF.

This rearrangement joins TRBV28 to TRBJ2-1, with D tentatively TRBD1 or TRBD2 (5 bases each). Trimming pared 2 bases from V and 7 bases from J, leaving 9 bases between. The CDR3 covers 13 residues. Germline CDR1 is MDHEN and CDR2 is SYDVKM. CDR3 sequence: CASSLGGQNEQFF. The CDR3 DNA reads TGTGCCAGCAGTTTAGGGGGTCAAAATGAGCAGTTCTTC.

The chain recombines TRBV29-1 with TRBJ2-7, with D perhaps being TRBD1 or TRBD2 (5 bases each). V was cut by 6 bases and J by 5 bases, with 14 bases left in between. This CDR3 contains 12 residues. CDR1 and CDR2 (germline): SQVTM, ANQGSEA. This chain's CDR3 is CSVGTAIHEQYF. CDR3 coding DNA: TGCAGCGTAGGGACGGCTATTCACGAGCAGTACTTC.